This T cell receptor (beta chain) came from a study of STAT5B mutations in CD4+ large granular lymphocyte leukemia. Findings and limits, study-wide: Without putative leukemic clones, patient CD4-sorted repertoires remained more clonal than healthy CD4+ repertoires. 8/27 top patient clones versus 2/35 control clones were TRBV06-family.

Comments on this clone: No antigen is known for it.

In the original processing: Lowest detectable productive clonotype frequency was 2.59 x 10-5. Generated by immunoSEQ multiplex PCR, the TCRdb table keeps only in-frame clones and is missing some. The DNA was the basis for D and trimming; V, J and clone size are from that table. This table holds around 32,000 clones, around four fifths found once. The CDR3 covers 16 residues. This sequence originates from a human donor in good health. Sequences were obtained from CD4+ T cells from blood buffy coats. The rearrangement uses TRBV21-1 and TRBJ1-5. TRBV21-1 has pseudogene status. For the CDR3, the DNA is TGTGCCAGCAGCAAATGGGGGTACCATAGCAATCAGCCCCAGCATTTT. Protein product: CASSKWGYHSNQPQHF.